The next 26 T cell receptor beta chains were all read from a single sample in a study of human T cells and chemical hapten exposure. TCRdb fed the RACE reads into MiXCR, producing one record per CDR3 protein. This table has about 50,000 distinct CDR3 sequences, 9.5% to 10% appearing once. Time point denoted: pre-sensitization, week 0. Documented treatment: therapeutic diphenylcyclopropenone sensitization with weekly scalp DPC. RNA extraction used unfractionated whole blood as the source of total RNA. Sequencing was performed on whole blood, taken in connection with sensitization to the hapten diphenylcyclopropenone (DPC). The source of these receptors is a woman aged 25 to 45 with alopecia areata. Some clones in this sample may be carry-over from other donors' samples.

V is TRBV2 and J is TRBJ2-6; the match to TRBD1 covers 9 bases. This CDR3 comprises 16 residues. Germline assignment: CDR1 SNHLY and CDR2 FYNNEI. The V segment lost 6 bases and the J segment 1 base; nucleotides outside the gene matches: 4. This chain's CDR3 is CASRMDRGSGANVLTF. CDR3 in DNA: TGTGCCAGCAGGATGGACAGGGGATCTGGGGCCAACGTCCTGACTTTC. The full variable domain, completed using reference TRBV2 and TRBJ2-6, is EPEVTQTPSHQVTQMGQEVILRCVPISNHLYFYWYRQILGQKVEFLVSFYNNEISEKSEIFDDQFSVERPDGSNFTLKIRSTKLEDSAMYFCASRMDRGSGANVLTFGAGSRLTVL.

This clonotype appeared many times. The DNA of the CDR3 is TGTGCCAGCAGTCCCCTGATGTACAATGAGCAGTTCTTC. Translated: CASSPLMYNEQFF. The chain uses TRBV27 and TRBJ2-1, with D unresolved. Per germline, CDR1 MNHEY and CDR2 SMNVEV (reference sequence). V was clipped by 5 bases and J by 4 bases, with 9 bases between them. The CDR3 is made up of 13 amino acids.

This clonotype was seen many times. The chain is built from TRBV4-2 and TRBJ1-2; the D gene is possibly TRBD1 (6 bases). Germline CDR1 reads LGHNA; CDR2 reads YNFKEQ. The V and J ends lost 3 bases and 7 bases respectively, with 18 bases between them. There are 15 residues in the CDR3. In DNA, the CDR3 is TGTGCCAGCAGCCATAACACAGGGACCCCTCTTGGCTACACCTTC. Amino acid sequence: CASSHNTGTPLGYTF.

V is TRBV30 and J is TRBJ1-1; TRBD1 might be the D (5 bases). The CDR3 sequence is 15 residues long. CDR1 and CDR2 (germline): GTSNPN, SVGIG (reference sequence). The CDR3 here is CARFERGRQNTEAFF. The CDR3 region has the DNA TGTGCTCGCTTTGAAAGGGGCAGACAAAACACTGAAGCTTTCTTT.

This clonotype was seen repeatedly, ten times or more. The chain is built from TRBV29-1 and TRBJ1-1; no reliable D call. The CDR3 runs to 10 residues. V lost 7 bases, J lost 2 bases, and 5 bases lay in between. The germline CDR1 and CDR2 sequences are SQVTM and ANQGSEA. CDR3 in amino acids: CSARNTEAFF. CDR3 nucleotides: TGCAGCGCCCGAAACACTGAAGCTTTCTTT.

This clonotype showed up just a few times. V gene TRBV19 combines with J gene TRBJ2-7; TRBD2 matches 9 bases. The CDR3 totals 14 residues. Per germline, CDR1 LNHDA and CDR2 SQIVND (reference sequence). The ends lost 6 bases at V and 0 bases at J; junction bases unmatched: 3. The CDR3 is CASRLAGASYEQYF. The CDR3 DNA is TGTGCCAGTAGGTTAGCGGGGGCCTCCTACGAGCAGTACTTC.

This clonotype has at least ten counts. The CDR3 coding sequence is TGTGCCAGCAGCCACCCAGGGACACAGGGAGGGGATCAGCCCCAGCATTTT. Its translation is CASSHPGTQGGDQPQHF. The chain combines TRBV7-3 with TRBJ1-5, with TRBD1 as a possible D gene (6 bases). Deletions cut 5 bases from V and 5 bases from J, with 22 bases between. The CDR3 loop spans 17 amino acids. Germline V gene data show CDR1 as SGHTA and CDR2 as FQGTGA.

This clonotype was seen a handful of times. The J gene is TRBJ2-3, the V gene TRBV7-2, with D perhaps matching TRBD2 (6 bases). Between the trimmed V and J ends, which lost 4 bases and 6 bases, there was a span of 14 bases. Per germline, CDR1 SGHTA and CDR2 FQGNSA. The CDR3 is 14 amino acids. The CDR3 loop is CASSYSGARDTQYF. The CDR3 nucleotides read TGTGCCAGCAGCTATAGCGGTGCTCGTGATACGCAGTATTTT.

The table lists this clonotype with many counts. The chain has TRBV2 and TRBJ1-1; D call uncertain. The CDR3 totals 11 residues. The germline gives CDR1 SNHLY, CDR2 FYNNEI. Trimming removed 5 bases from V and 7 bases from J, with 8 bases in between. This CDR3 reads CASSQAGEAFF. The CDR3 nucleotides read TGTGCCAGCAGTCAGGCGGGTGAAGCTTTCTTT.

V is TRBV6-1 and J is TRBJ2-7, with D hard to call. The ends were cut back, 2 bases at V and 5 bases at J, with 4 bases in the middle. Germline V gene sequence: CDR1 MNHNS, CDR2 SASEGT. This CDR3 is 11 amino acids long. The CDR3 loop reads CASSESHEQYF. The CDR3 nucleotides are TGTGCCAGCAGTGAAAGCCACGAGCAGTACTTC.

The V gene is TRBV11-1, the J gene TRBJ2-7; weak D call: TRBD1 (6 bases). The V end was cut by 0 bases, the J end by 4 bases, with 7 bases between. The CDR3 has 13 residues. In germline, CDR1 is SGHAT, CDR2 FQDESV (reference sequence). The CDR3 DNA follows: TGTGCCAGCAGCTTAGCCCAGGGGTACGAGCAGTACTTC. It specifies CASSLAQGYEQYF. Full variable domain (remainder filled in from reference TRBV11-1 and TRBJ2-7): EAEVAQSPRYKITEKSQAVAFWCDPISGHATLYWYRQILGQGPELLVQFQDESVVDDSQLPKDRFSAERLKGVDSTLKIQPAELGDSAMYLCASSLAQGYEQYFGPGTRLTVT.

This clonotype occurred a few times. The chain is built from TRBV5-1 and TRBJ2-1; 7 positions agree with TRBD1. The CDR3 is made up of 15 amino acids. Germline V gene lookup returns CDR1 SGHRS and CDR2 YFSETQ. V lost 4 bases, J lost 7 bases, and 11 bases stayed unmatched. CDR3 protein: CASSPDRVRKNEQFF. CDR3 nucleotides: TGCGCCAGCAGCCCTGACAGGGTGAGGAAAAATGAGCAGTTCTTC.

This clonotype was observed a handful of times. DNA of the CDR3: TGTGCCAGCAGCATATCTGTCCCCAGGACAGATAGCTCCTACGAGCAGTACTTC. Its protein is CASSISVPRTDSSYEQYF. This chain uses TRBV12-3 or TRBV12-4 with TRBJ2-7; tentatively, D is TRBD1 (6 bases). The CDR3 covers 18 residues. Trimming shortened V by 6 bases and J by 0 bases, and 24 bases separated the two germline ends.

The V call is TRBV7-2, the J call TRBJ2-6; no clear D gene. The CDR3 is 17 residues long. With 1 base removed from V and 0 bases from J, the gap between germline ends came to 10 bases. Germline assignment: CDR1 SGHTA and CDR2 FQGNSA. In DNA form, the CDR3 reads TGTGCCAGCAGCTTAGAAAGTCCGCTCTCTGGGGCCAACGTCCTGACTTTC. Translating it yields CASSLESPLSGANVLTF.

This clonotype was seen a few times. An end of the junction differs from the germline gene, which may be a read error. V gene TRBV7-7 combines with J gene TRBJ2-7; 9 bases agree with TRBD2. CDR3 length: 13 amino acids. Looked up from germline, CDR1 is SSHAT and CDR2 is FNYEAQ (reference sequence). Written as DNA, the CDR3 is TGTGCTAGCAGCTTAGGCGGGGGGGGCGAGCAGTACTTC. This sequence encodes CASSLGGGGEQYF.

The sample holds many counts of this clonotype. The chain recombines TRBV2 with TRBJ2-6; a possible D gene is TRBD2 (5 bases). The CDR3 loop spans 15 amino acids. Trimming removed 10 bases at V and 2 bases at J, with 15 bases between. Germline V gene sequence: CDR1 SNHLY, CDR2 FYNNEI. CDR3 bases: TGTGCCACCGAGCTTATCGGGGCTGGGGCCAACGTCCTGACTTTC. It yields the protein CATELIGAGANVLTF. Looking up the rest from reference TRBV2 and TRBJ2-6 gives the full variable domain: EPEVTQTPSHQVTQMGQEVILRCVPISNHLYFYWYRQILGQKVEFLVSFYNNEISEKSEIFDDQFSVERPDGSNFTLKIRSTKLEDSAMYFCATELIGAGANVLTFGAGSRLTVL.

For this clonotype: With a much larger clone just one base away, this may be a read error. The CDR3 region has the DNA TGCAGTGCTAGAGATTTAGGAAGGGGAGATAGAAAGACCCAGTACTTC. Encoded protein: CSARDLGRGDRKTQYF. The rearrangement links TRBV20-1 to TRBJ2-5; D is possibly TRBD1 or TRBD2 (5 bases each). The CDR3 is 16 amino acids. The V end was cut by 0 bases, the J end by 6 bases, with 20 bases between. Germline CDR1 is DFQATT and CDR2 is SNEGSKA (reference sequence).

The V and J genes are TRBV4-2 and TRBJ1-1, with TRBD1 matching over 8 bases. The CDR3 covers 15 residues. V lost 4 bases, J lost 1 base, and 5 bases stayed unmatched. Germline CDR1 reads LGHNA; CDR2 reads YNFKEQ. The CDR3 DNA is TGTGCCAGCAGCCTCCCCGACAGGGGGAACACTGAAGCTTTCTTT. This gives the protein CASSLPDRGNTEAFF.

The CDR3 bases are TGTGCCAGCAGCCGCGGCCGGGGGGGCGGACCCACCGGGGAGCTGTTTTTT. This sequence encodes CASSRGRGGGPTGELFF. This sequence joins TRBV3-1 and TRBJ2-2; 8 bases fit TRBD2. Trimming cost V 4 bases and J 4 bases; bases outside gene matches: 11. Germline V lookup: CDR1 LGHDT, CDR2 YNNKEL (reference sequence). CDR3 length: 17 amino acids.

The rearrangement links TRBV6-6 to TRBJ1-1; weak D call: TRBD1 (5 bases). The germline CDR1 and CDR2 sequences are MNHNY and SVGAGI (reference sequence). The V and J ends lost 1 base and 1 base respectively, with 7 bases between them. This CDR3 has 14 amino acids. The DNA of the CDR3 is TGTGCCAGCAGTTACTACGGGGGGAACACTGAAGCTTTCTTT. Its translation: CASSYYGGNTEAFF.

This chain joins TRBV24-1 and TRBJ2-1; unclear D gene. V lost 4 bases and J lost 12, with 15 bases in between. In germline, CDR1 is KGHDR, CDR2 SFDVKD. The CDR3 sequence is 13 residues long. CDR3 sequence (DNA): TGTGCCACCAGTGAGCAGCAGAGTGGTGGGCAGTTCTTC. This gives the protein CATSEQQSGGQFF.

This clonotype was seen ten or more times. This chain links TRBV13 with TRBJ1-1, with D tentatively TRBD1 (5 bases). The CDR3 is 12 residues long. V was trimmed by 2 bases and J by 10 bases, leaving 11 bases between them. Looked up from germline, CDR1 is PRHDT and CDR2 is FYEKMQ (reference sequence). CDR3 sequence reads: CASSLRTIGAFF. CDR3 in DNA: TGTGCCAGCAGCTTACGGACAATTGGAGCTTTCTTT. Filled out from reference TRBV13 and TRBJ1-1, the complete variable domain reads AAGVIQSPRHLIKEKRETATLKCYPIPRHDTVYWYQQGPGQDPQFLISFYEKMQSDKGSIPDRFSAQQFSDYHSELNMSSLELGDSALYFCASSLRTIGAFFGQGTRLTVV.

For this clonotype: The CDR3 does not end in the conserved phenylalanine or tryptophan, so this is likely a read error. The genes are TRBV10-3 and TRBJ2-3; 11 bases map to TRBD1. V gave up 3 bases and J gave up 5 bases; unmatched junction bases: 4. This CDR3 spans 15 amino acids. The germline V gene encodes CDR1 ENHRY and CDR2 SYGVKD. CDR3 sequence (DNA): TGTGCCATCAGTGACCGGACAGGGGGCAGAGATACGCAGTATTCT. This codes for CAISDRTGGRDTQYS.

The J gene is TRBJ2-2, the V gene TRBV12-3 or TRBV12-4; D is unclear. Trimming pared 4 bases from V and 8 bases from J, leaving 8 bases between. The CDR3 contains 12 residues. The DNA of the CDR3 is TGTGCCAGCAGTTCATTAACGGGGGAGCTGTTTTTT. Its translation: CASSSLTGELFF.

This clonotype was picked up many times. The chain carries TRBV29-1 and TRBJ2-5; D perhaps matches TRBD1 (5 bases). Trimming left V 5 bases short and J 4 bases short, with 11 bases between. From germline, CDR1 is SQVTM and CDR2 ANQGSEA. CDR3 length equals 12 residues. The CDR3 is CSVPWGAETQYF. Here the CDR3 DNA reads TGCAGCGTTCCTTGGGGCGCAGAGACCCAGTACTTC.

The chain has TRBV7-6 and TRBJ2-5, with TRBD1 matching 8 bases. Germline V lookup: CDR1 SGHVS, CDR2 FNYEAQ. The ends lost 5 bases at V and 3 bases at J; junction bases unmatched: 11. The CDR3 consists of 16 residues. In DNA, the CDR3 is TGTGCCAGCAGCCAAATACAGGGGGTGGGGGAAGAGACCCAGTACTTC. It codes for CASSQIQGVGEETQYF.